These 20 T cell receptor beta chains were all obtained from the same sample, sequenced in a study of immunodeficiency. The assay was immunoSEQ multiplex PCR, and TCRdb's table has in-frame clones only and misses some. Of 1,100 to 1,500 clones listed, roughly 96% are singletons. Source material: CD4+ T cells from blood. These receptors came from a girl aged 2-10 years.

This chain links TRBV18 with TRBJ2-1; 9 bases fit TRBD1. V shed 0 bases and J 11 bases; nucleotides not matched to a gene: 2. Germline-derived CDR1 and CDR2 are KGHSH and LQKENI. The CDR3 runs 13 residues. The CDR3 loop is CASSPPDRGQQFF. Written as DNA, the CDR3 is TGTGCCAGCTCACCACCGGACAGGGGCCAGCAGTTCTTC. The whole variable domain, filled in from reference TRBV18 and TRBJ2-1, reads NAGVMQNPRHLVRRRGQEARLRCSPMKGHSHVYWYRQLPEEGLKFMVYLQKENIIDESGMPKERFSAEFPKEGPSILRIQQVVRGDSAAYFCASSPPDRGQQFFGPGTRLTVL.

The CDR3 protein is CASSPNSQNYGYTF. For the CDR3, the DNA is TGTGCCAGCAGCCCGAACAGCCAGAACTATGGCTACACCTTC. This chain links TRBV5-4 with TRBJ1-2; no definite D call. Trimming removed 4 bases from V and 2 bases from J, with 12 bases in between. This CDR3 comprises 14 residues. CDR1 is SGHNT and CDR2 is YYREEE in the germline V gene (reference sequence). The whole variable domain, remainder taken from reference TRBV5-4 and TRBJ1-2, is ETGVTQSPTHLIKTRGQQVTLRCSSQSGHNTVSWYQQALGQGPQFIFQYYREEENGRGNFPPRFSGLQFPNYSSELNVNALELDDSALYLCASSPNSQNYGYTFGSGTRLTVV.

This CDR3 reads CASSLGLAGGQYEQYF. CDR3 bases: TGTGCCAGCAGCTTGGGACTAGCGGGAGGGCAATACGAGCAGTACTTC. The chain joins TRBV5-4 to TRBJ2-7; TRBD2 matches 14 bases. Per germline, CDR1 SGHNT and CDR2 YYREEE (reference sequence). This CDR3 has 16 residues. V trimming: 0 bases; J trimming: 4 bases; junction bases outside the gene matches: 3. Variable domain in full (rest from reference TRBV5-4 and TRBJ2-7): ETGVTQSPTHLIKTRGQQVTLRCSSQSGHNTVSWYQQALGQGPQFIFQYYREEENGRGNFPPRFSGLQFPNYSSELNVNALELDDSALYLCASSLGLAGGQYEQYFGPGTRLTVT.

The chain uses TRBV4-1 and TRBJ2-7, with 7 bases fitting TRBD1. CDR3 length equals 14 residues. Germline lookup yields CDR1 MGHRA and CDR2 YSYEKL. Trimming took 4 bases from V and 5 from J; bases not matched to a gene: 8. The CDR3 is CASSRRQGSDEQYF. The CDR3 DNA reads as TGCGCCAGCAGCCGCAGACAGGGCTCAGACGAGCAGTACTTC.

This clone was counted a few times. The CDR3 sequence: CASSYLANNEQFF. In nucleotides, the CDR3 is TGTGCCAGCAGTTATCTGGCTAACAATGAGCAGTTCTTC. The V gene is TRBV6-2 or TRBV6-3, the J gene TRBJ2-1; D unresolved. Trimming shortened V by 3 bases and J by 5 bases, and 8 bases separated the two germline ends. CDR1 and CDR2 (germline): MNHEY, SVGEGT. The CDR3 totals 13 residues.

The chain has TRBV19 and TRBJ2-3; no clear D. V gave up 6 bases and J gave up 2 bases, with 12 bases separating them. Germline values: CDR1 LNHDA, CDR2 SQIVND (reference sequence). This CDR3 has 14 amino acids. This chain's CDR3 is CASSRTDYTDTQYF. CDR3 sequence (DNA): TGTGCCAGTAGCCGGACCGATTACACAGATACGCAGTATTTT.

This clone was counted a single time. V and J are TRBV5-4 and TRBJ1-2; D possibly corresponds to TRBD1 (5 bases). Germline loops: CDR1 SGHNT, CDR2 YYREEE (reference sequence). Trimming pared 1 base from V and 1 base from J, leaving 8 bases between. The CDR3 is 14 residues long. The CDR3 protein is CASSLRQNNYGYTF. The CDR3 nucleotides read TGTGCCAGCAGCTTGAGACAGAATAACTATGGCTACACCTTC.

This clone has a handful of counts. The rearrangement joins TRBV7-6 to TRBJ1-1; 11 bases are a match to TRBD1. The CDR3 runs to 13 residues. CDR1 SGHVS and CDR2 FNYEAQ come from the germline V gene. J was trimmed by 9 bases and V by 4 bases; bases with no gene match: 4. This chain's CDR3 is CASSSDRGLKAFF. The CDR3 nucleotides read TGTGCCAGCAGCTCGGACAGGGGGCTTAAAGCTTTCTTT.

This sequence joins TRBV6-5 and TRBJ2-1; 8 positions agree with TRBD2. J lost 2 bases, V lost 6 bases, and 3 bases had no gene match. The CDR3 covers 14 residues. Per germline, CDR1 MNHEY and CDR2 SVGAGI. The CDR3 protein is CASRLAGTYNEQFF. CDR3 coding DNA: TGTGCCAGCAGGTTAGCGGGAACCTACAATGAGCAGTTCTTC.

The V gene is TRBV7-9, the J gene TRBJ2-6; no firm D call. The germline V gene has CDR1 SEHNR and CDR2 FQNEAQ (reference sequence). V was shortened by 3 bases and J by 1 base, with 7 bases between the two germline ends. This CDR3 comprises 15 residues. The CDR3 DNA reads as TGTGCCAGCAGCTTGGTCCCTTCTGGGGCCAACGTCCTGACTTTC. Its protein is CASSLVPSGANVLTF.

As concerns this clone: The junction differs from germline at one of its ends, possibly a read error. The J gene is TRBJ1-2, the V gene TRBV15; 8 positions agree with TRBD1. The germline V gene has CDR1 LNHNV and CDR2 YYDKDF (reference sequence). The length of the CDR3 is 14 residues. The CDR3 DNA reads as TGTGCCACCGGCAGGTTCGGACAGGGAGATGGCTACACCTTC. Its protein product is CATGRFGQGDGYTF.

The chain links TRBV4-1 to TRBJ2-7, with 7 bases lining up with TRBD1. Germline loops: CDR1 MGHRA, CDR2 YSYEKL. The CDR3 is made up of 15 amino acids. The trim removed 2 bases at V and 2 bases at J, leaving 6 bases unmatched. The CDR3 reads CASSQQPGQPYEQYF. The CDR3 region has the DNA TGCGCCAGCAGCCAACAACCGGGACAGCCCTACGAGCAGTACTTC.

The chain has TRBV7-9 and TRBJ1-6, with 8 bases aligning to TRBD1. The germline gives CDR1 SEHNR, CDR2 FQNEAQ (reference sequence). V gave up 5 bases and J gave up 6 bases; unmatched junction bases: 3. The CDR3 has 14 amino acids. The CDR3 DNA is TGTGCCAGCAGCCTGGACAGGGTTAATTCACCCCTCCACTTT. Its protein product is CASSLDRVNSPLHF.

The chain links TRBV6-6 to TRBJ2-7; D is uncertain. Germline-derived CDR1 and CDR2 are MNHNY and SVGAGI (reference sequence). The V and J ends lost 3 bases and 2 bases respectively, with 11 bases between them. The CDR3 totals 14 residues. The CDR3 loop is CASSYIGGTYEQYF. In nucleotides, the CDR3 is TGTGCCAGCAGTTATATTGGCGGAACCTACGAGCAGTACTTC.

The chain employs TRBV4-1 and TRBJ2-2; D gene ambiguous. Trimming took 3 bases from V and 1 from J, leaving 9 bases between them. The CDR3 runs to 15 residues. Germline V gene data show CDR1 as MGHRA and CDR2 as YSYEKL. For the CDR3, the DNA is TGCGCCAGCAGCCAGGTTATAGTGAACACCGGGGAGCTGTTTTTT. Translated, it gives CASSQVIVNTGELFF.

For the CDR3, the DNA is TGTGCCAGCAGTTCGGATGGGGCCAACGTCCTGACTTTC. The encoded protein is CASSSDGANVLTF. The genes are TRBV6-5 and TRBJ2-6; no clear D gene. Germline assignment: CDR1 MNHEY and CDR2 SVGAGI. V was trimmed by 4 bases and J by 3 bases, leaving 4 bases between them. The CDR3 has 13 amino acids.

This clone was recorded only once. The chain uses TRBV4-1 and TRBJ2-1, with TRBD1 as a possible D gene (5 bases). This CDR3 is 15 amino acids long. V lost 2 bases to trimming and J lost 8 bases, with 16 bases between them. Germline CDR1 and CDR2: MGHRA and YSYEKL. CDR3 protein: CASSQPTEKLDEQFF. The CDR3, as DNA: TGCGCCAGCAGCCAACCGACAGAGAAACTCGATGAGCAGTTCTTC.

The chain has TRBV28 and TRBJ2-3, with D hard to call. This CDR3 has 12 residues. With 7 bases removed from V and 5 bases from J, the gap between germline ends came to 10 bases. Germline V CDR1 and CDR2: MDHEN, SYDVKM. The CDR3 DNA is TGTGCCAGCACCTTAAATGGAGATACGCAGTATTTT. Amino acids: CASTLNGDTQYF. Full variable domain (missing parts from reference TRBV28 and TRBJ2-3): DVKVTQSSRYLVKRTGEKVFLECVQDMDHENMFWYRQDPGLGLRLIYFSYDVKMKEKGDIPEGYSVSREKKERFSLILESASTNQTSMYLCASTLNGDTQYFGPGTRLTVL.

This rearrangement joins TRBV7-2 to TRBJ2-7; D is undetermined. Trimming stripped 5 bases from V and 2 bases from J, with 13 bases between. The CDR3 covers 14 residues. CDR1 and CDR2 (germline): SGHTA, FQGNSA. The CDR3 spells CASSPSANTYEQYF. Here the CDR3 DNA reads TGTGCCAGCAGCCCATCGGCGAACACCTACGAGCAGTACTTC. The whole variable domain, filled in from reference TRBV7-2 and TRBJ2-7, reads GAGVSQSPSNKVTEKGKDVELRCDPISGHTALYWYRQSLGQGLEFLIYFQGNSAPDKSGLPSDRFSAERTGGSVSTLTIQRTQQEDSAVYLCASSPSANTYEQYFGPGTRLTVT.

The V and J genes are TRBV2 and TRBJ1-4, with D possibly TRBD1 on 5 matching bases. The germline V gene encodes CDR1 SNHLY and CDR2 FYNNEI. The CDR3 totals 14 residues. The ends were cut back, 1 base at V and 12 bases at J, with 15 bases in the middle. CDR3 region: CASSEERGTQELFF. CDR3 nucleotides: TGTGCCAGCAGTGAAGAGCGGGGGACTCAAGAACTGTTTTTT.